The 25 T cell receptor beta chains presented below share a single source sample, sequenced in a study of prognosis after radiotherapy for stage I lung cancer. TCR beta CDR3 amplification from genomic DNA was performed by two-round multiplex PCR. First-round PCR used primers specific to each TRBV and TRBJ gene. TCRdb re-analysed the multiplex PCR reads in MiXCR, keeping a single row per CDR3 protein. The data show 20,000 to 25,000 distinct CDR3 sequences, about 40% seen once. The sequencing here drew on PBMCs, taken before or after stereotactic body radiation therapy (not recorded which). All receptors derive from a donor aged 50 or older with non-small cell lung cancer.

This clonotype has at least ten counts. The chain carries TRBV11-3 and TRBJ1-1; D remains unclear. Between the trimmed V and J ends, which lost 1 base and 1 base, there was a span of 7 bases. CDR3 length: 14 residues. CDR1 and CDR2 from the germline V gene are SGHNT and YENEEA. CDR3 residues: CASSLGAANTEAFF. DNA for the CDR3: TGTGCCAGCAGCTTAGGGGCAGCGAACACTGAAGCTTTCTTT.

This clonotype was seen ten or more times. The chain is built from TRBV19 and TRBJ2-1, with a possible D match to TRBD1 (6 bases). V was pared by 7 bases and J by 10 bases, with 20 bases between. The V gene's germline CDR1 is LNHDA and CDR2 SQIVND (reference sequence). This CDR3 contains 14 residues. The CDR3 sequence: CASIGGVLEDEQFF. As DNA, the CDR3 is TGTGCCAGTATAGGGGGTGTACTTGAAGACGAGCAGTTCTTC.

Ten or more counts support this clonotype. This chain links TRBV7-9 with TRBJ2-1; D possibly corresponds to TRBD1 (5 bases). The ends were cut back, 2 bases at V and 3 bases at J, with 20 bases in the middle. Germline lookup yields CDR1 SEHNR and CDR2 FQNEAQ (reference sequence). The CDR3 has 18 residues. CDR3 sequence (DNA): TGTGCCAGCAGCTTACCAAGTGGGCAAGCGCAGGGCTACAATGAGCAGTTCTTC. Its translation: CASSLPSGQAQGYNEQFF.

V usage is TRBV7-9 and J usage is TRBJ2-7; D not certain. The germline V gene has CDR1 SEHNR and CDR2 FQNEAQ (reference sequence). V lost 0 bases, J lost 6 bases, and 6 bases lay in between. This CDR3 has 12 residues. In nucleotides, the CDR3 is TGTGCCAGCAGCTTAGCGGCGGTCGAGCAGTACTTC. Its protein is CASSLAAVEQYF.

The rearrangement joins TRBV7-8 to TRBJ1-5; TRBD1 matches 8 bases. The CDR3 sequence is 15 residues long. Germline CDR1 and CDR2: SGHVS and FQNEAQ. V was pared by 3 bases and J by 1 base, with 2 bases of the junction left unmatched. CDR3 nucleotide sequence: TGTGCCAGCAGCTTCTGGACAGGGAGCAATCAGCCCCAGCATTTT. Its protein product is CASSFWTGSNQPQHF.

This clonotype was counted many times. The gene calls are TRBV28 and TRBJ2-1; 8 bases map to TRBD2. CDR1 and CDR2 from the germline V gene are MDHEN and SYDVKM. The CDR3 runs to 19 residues. J gave up 6 bases and V 4 bases, and 20 bases lay outside the gene matches. CDR3 protein: CASSSYSTSGGVRGNEQFF. DNA of the CDR3: TGTGCCAGCAGTTCCTACAGCACTAGCGGCGGCGTCCGTGGCAATGAGCAGTTCTTC.

This clonotype was observed at least ten times. The chain is built from TRBV11-2 and TRBJ2-5; the D gene is possibly TRBD2 (5 bases). Germline V lookup: CDR1 SGHAT, CDR2 FQNNGV. The CDR3 is 13 residues long. V lost 10 bases and J 5 bases, leaving 17 bases between the germline ends. CDR3 protein: CATSTNSGETQYF. DNA of the CDR3: TGTGCCACCTCGACTAACTCGGGGGAGACCCAGTACTTC.

The gene calls are TRBV25-1 and TRBJ1-4; perhaps TRBD1 as D (6 bases). The length of the CDR3 is 13 residues. V gave up 4 bases and J gave up 7 bases, with 10 bases separating them. Germline CDR1 is MGHDK and CDR2 is SYGVNS. CDR3 amino acids: CASSVRGSEKLFF. DNA of the CDR3: TGTGCCAGCAGTGTAAGGGGGTCTGAAAAACTGTTTTTT.

To note about this clonotype: Since a far larger clone is one base different, this is likely a read error. The genes are TRBV6-4 and TRBJ2-1, with D perhaps matching TRBD1 or TRBD2 (5 bases each). This CDR3 spans 14 amino acids. The V and J ends lost 7 bases and 4 bases respectively, with 14 bases between them. CDR1 and CDR2 from the germline V gene are MRHNA and SNTAGT. The CDR3 DNA is TGTGCCAGCATTTCCGGGACGGGTTACAATGAGCAGTTCTTC. This gives the protein CASISGTGYNEQFF.

This rearrangement joins TRBV7-2 to TRBJ1-1, with 9 nucleotides matching TRBD1. CDR3 length: 18 residues. Germline CDR1 SGHTA, CDR2 FQGNSA. Unmatched junction bases numbered 16, after V lost 5 bases and J lost 3 bases. CDR3 in DNA: TGTGCCAGCAGCCCACCGCGGACAGGGGAGGATTTTTACACTGAAGCTTTCTTT. Translated, it gives CASSPPRTGEDFYTEAFF.

This clonotype was found many times. The chain combines TRBV5-1 with TRBJ1-1, with D possibly matching TRBD1 (5 bases). The ends were cut back, 5 bases at V and 5 bases at J, with 13 bases in the middle. Germline V gene lookup returns CDR1 SGHRS and CDR2 YFSETQ. This CDR3 has 13 amino acids. The CDR3 nucleotides are TGCGCCAGCAGACAAGGGGCGCGAACTGAAGCTTTCTTT. Encoded protein: CASRQGARTEAFF.

In its sample, this clonotype ranks as medium-sized. This chain links TRBV6-1 with TRBJ1-1; 7 positions agree with TRBD1. CDR1 MNHNS and CDR2 SASEGT come from the germline V gene. This CDR3 region has 15 residues. V dropped 8 bases and J dropped 0; count of bases not matched to a gene: 9. The CDR3 sequence: CASEFRGIMNTEAFF. The DNA for the CDR3 is TGTGCCAGCGAATTCAGGGGGATTATGAACACTGAAGCTTTCTTT.

This clonotype was observed at least ten times. V and J are TRBV7-2 and TRBJ2-3; the match to TRBD2 covers 9 bases. CDR3 length: 16 amino acids. Trimming cost V 0 bases and J 6 bases; bases outside gene matches: 7. Germline V gene lookup returns CDR1 SGHTA and CDR2 FQGNSA. The CDR3 nucleotides are TGTGCCAGCAGCTTAGCCCCCTGGCGGGAGGGGGATACGCAGTATTTT. Protein sequence: CASSLAPWREGDTQYF.

As concerns this clonotype: Since a far larger clone is one base different, this is likely a read error. The chain recombines TRBV6-8 with TRBJ2-6; D remains unclear. Germline CDR1 MNHGY, CDR2 SAAAGT. This CDR3 has 14 amino acids. Between the trimmed V and J ends, which lost 8 bases and 4 bases, there was a span of 12 bases. CDR3 in amino acids: CASGSHPGANVLTF. Here the CDR3 DNA reads TGTGCCAGCGGTTCTCACCCGGGGGCCAACGTCCTGACTTTC.

V is TRBV6-4 and J is TRBJ1-6; D remains ambiguous. From germline, CDR1 is MRHNA and CDR2 SNTAGT. Trimming left V 6 bases short and J 8 bases short, with 20 bases between. The CDR3 extends over 16 amino acids. In DNA form, the CDR3 reads TGTGCCAGCAGAGAATCCAACAGTGTCTACTATTCACCCCTCCACTTT. Encoded protein: CASRESNSVYYSPLHF.

As concerns this clonotype: The CDR3 end shows no conserved phenylalanine or tryptophan, and so a read error is likely. This rearrangement joins TRBV6-2 or TRBV6-3 to TRBJ2-2; no firm D call. The CDR3 runs 12 residues. The V gene's germline CDR1 is MNHEY and CDR2 SVGEGT. DNA of the CDR3: TGTGCCAGCAGTGCCAACTACGGGCAGCTGTTTCTT. Protein sequence: CASSANYGQLFL.

For this clonotype: It differs at one base from a far larger clone, so likely a read error. This sequence joins TRBV6-5 and TRBJ1-4, with no clear D. The CDR3 extends over 14 amino acids. The germline gives CDR1 MNHEY, CDR2 SVGAGI. CDR3 sequence: CSSSYQTGSEKLFF. As DNA, the CDR3 is TGTTCCAGCAGTTACCAAACTGGGTCTGAAAAACTGTTTTTT.

On this clonotype: This likely came from a read error, as a far larger clone is one base away. This rearrangement joins TRBV6-1 to TRBJ2-2; D gene ambiguous. Deletions cut 5 bases from V and 4 bases from J, with 14 bases between. From germline, CDR1 is MNHNS and CDR2 SASEGT. The CDR3 is 15 amino acids. The DNA of the CDR3 is TGTGCCAGCAGTACTCTCGCGACGCTCACCGGGGAGCTGTTTTTT. Translating it yields CASSTLATLTGELFF.

About this clonotype itself: A much bigger clone sits one base away, suggesting this may be a read error. This chain links TRBV10-3 with TRBJ1-2, with 7 bases matching TRBD1. This CDR3 spans 13 amino acids. J was trimmed by 8 bases and V by 5 bases; bases with no gene match: 8. Germline V gene data show CDR1 as ENHRY and CDR2 as SYGVKD. For the CDR3, the DNA is TGTGCCATCAGTCCCGGACAGGTCTCAGGCTACACCTTC. It translates to CAISPGQVSGYTF.

In regard to this clonotype: A read error likely explains this, since a far larger clone differs by one base. The V and J genes are TRBV13 and TRBJ1-2; D unresolved. The CDR3 extends over 14 amino acids. Germline V gene data show CDR1 as PRHDT and CDR2 as FYEKMQ (reference sequence). The CDR3 sequence is CAGSFVPYKGGYTF. CDR3 DNA: TGTGCCGGCAGTTTCGTCCCTTATAAGGGTGGCTACACCTTC.

Points on this clonotype: A far larger clone is only one base removed, so a read error is likely. The chain couples TRBV9 to TRBJ1-2; D not certain. V was trimmed by 5 bases and J by 13 bases, leaving 24 bases between them. CDR3 length: 14 residues. CDR1 is SGDLS, CDR2 YYNGEE, per germline. The CDR3 protein is CASSLRHLDTSLTF. As DNA, the CDR3 is TGTGCCAGCAGTTTAAGACACCTGGATACTTCTCTCACCTTC.

The CDR3 spells CASSQGTGHPQHF. In DNA form, the CDR3 reads TGTGCCAGCAGCCAAGGGACGGGTCATCCCCAGCATTTT. The chain employs TRBV12-3 or TRBV12-4 and TRBJ1-5, with D possibly matching TRBD1 (5 bases). V was cut by 6 bases and J by 10 bases, with 16 bases left in between. CDR3 length: 13 residues.

Points on this clonotype: A read error is the likely source, as a far larger clone sits one nucleotide away. This sequence joins TRBV6-4 and TRBJ2-3; TRBD2 might be the D (6 bases). The CDR3 length is 16 residues. The ends were cut back, 7 bases at V and 3 bases at J, with 20 bases in the middle. Germline V gene data show CDR1 as MRHNA and CDR2 as SNTAGT. The CDR3 DNA reads as TGTGCCAGCACCCCCTGGCGCTCAAGCGGGACAGATACGCAGTATTTT. This codes for CASTPWRSSGTDTQYF.

On this clonotype itself: The conserved final phenylalanine or tryptophan is absent from the CDR3, which likely points to a read error. This chain connects TRBV11-3 to TRBJ2-1; D is ambiguous. The CDR3 consists of 15 residues. V lost 1 base, J lost 7 bases, and 14 bases lay in between. CDR1 and CDR2 (germline): SGHNT, YENEEA. The CDR3 DNA is TGTGCCAGCAGCTTAGCCTCGTGGGGTGGTAATGAGCAGTTCTCC. This translates into CASSLASWGGNEQFS.

This clonotype was counted ten times or more. In DNA form, the CDR3 reads TGTGCCAGCAGTTCCAAATCCGGGACTAGCGGGAGGAGTAACATTCAGTACTTC. It codes for CASSSKSGTSGRSNIQYF. The rearrangement joins TRBV6-9 to TRBJ2-4, with 15 bases identical to TRBD2. CDR1 MNHGY and CDR2 SVAAGI come from the germline V gene. J lost 7 bases, V lost 4 bases, and 11 bases had no gene match. This CDR3 is 18 amino acids long.